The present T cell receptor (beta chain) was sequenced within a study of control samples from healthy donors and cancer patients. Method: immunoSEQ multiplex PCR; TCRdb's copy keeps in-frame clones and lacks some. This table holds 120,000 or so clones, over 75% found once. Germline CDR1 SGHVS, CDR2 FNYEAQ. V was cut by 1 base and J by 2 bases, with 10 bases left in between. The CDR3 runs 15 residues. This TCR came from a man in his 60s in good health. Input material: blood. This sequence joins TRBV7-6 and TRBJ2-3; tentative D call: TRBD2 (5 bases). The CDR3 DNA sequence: TGTGCCAGCAGCTTAGGGACTCAAGTCACAGATACGCAGTATTTT. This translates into CASSLGTQVTDTQYF.